Listed here is a single T cell receptor beta chain. The source of the sample is a study of PD-1 blockade in classical Hodgkin lymphoma. The sample's time point: newly diagnosed, previously untreated cHL patient sample. Produced via immunoSEQ multiplex PCR; TCRdb's table is partial and in-frame only. This table holds approximately 70,000 clones, approximately 93% found once. The V gene lost 3 bases and the J gene lost 0 bases, with 15 bases spanning the gap. This CDR3 region has 17 residues. Germline loops: CDR1 LNHDA, CDR2 SQIVND (reference sequence). Source material: peripheral blood mononuclear cells (PBMCs). The clonotype comes from a human donor with classical Hodgkin lymphoma. V and J are TRBV19 and TRBJ1-3, with D maybe TRBD1 (5 bases). CDR3 in amino acids: CASSIGYRGHSGNTIYF. In DNA, the CDR3 is TGTGCCAGTAGTATTGGCTATCGAGGACACTCTGGAAACACCATATATTTT.